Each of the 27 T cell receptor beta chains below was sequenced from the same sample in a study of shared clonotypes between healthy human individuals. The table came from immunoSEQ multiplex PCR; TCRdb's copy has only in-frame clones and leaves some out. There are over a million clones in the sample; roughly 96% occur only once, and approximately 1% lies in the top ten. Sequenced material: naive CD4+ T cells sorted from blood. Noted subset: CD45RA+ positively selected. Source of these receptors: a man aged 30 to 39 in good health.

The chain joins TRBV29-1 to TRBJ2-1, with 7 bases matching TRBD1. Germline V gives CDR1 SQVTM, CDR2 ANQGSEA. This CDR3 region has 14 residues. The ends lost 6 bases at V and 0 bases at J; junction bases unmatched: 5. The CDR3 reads CSVATGISYNEQFF. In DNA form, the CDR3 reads TGCAGCGTGGCGACAGGGATCTCCTACAATGAGCAGTTCTTC.

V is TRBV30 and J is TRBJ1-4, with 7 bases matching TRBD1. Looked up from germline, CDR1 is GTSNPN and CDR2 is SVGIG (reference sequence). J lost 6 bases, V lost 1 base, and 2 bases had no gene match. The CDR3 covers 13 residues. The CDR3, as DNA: TGTGCCTGGAGTGGGGACAGCTATGAAAAACTGTTTTTT. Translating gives CAWSGDSYEKLFF.

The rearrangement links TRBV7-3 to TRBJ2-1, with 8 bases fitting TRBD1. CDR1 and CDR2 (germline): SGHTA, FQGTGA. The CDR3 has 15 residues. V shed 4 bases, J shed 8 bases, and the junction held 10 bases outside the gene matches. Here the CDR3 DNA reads TGTGCCAGCAGCTCGCCGGGACAGGTTGGAGATGAGCAGTTCTTC. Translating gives CASSSPGQVGDEQFF.

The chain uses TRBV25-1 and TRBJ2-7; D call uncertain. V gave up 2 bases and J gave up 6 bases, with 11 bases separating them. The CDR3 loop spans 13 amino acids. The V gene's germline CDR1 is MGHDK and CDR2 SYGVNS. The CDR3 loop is CASSEAVRVEQYF. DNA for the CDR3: TGTGCCAGCAGTGAAGCCGTCCGGGTCGAGCAGTACTTC.

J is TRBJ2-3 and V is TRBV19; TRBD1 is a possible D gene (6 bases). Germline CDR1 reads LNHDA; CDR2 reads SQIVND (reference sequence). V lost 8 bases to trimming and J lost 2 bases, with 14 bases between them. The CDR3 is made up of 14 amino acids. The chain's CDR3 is CASALGAITDTQYF. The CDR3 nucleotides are TGTGCCAGTGCCTTGGGGGCAATCACAGATACGCAGTATTTT.

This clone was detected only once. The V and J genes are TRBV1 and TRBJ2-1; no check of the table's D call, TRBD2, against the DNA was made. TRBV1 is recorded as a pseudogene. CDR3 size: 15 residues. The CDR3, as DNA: TGCACCAGCAGCCAACTTCGGGACTCCGCGAATGAGCAGTTCTTC. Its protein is CTSSQLRDSANEQFF.

In nucleotides, the CDR3 is TGTGCCAGCAGTACTTTCAGGCGGGAGCTGTTTTTT. This codes for CASSTFRRELFF. The chain is built from TRBV9 and TRBJ2-2; D call uncertain. V lost 5 bases and J 9 bases, leaving 11 bases between the germline ends. The CDR3 covers 12 residues. Germline V lookup: CDR1 SGDLS, CDR2 YYNGEE.

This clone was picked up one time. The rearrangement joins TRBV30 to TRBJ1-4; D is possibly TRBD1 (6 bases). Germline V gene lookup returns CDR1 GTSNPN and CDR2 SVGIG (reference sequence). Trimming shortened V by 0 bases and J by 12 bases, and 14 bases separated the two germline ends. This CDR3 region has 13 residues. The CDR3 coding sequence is TGTGCCTGGAGTGTACTAAGTCCAGGGGAACTGTTTTTT. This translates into CAWSVLSPGELFF.

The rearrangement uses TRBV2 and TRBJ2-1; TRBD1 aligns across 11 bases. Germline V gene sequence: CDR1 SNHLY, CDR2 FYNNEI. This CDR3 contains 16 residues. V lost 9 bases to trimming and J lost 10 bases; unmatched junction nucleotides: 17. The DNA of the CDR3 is TGTGCCAGGAGCGGCTATGGGACAGGGGGATTGAAAGAGCAGTTCTTC. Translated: CARSGYGTGGLKEQFF.

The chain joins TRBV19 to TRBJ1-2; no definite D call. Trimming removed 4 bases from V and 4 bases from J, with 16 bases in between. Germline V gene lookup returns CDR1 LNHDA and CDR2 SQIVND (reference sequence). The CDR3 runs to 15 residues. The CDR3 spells CASSTPLGRLYGYTF. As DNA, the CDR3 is TGTGCCAGTAGTACCCCCCTCGGACGGCTCTATGGCTACACCTTC.

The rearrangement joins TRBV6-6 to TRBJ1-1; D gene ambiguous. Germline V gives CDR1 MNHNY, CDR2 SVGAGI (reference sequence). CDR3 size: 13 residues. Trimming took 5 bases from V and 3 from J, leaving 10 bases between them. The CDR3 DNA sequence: TGTGCCAGCAGTAGTACCCCTGACACTGAAGCTTTCTTT. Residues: CASSSTPDTEAFF.

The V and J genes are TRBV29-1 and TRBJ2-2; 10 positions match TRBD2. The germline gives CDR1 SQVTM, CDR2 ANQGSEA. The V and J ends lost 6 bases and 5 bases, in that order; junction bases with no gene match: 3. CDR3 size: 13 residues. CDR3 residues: CSVGTSVTGELFF. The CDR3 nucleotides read TGCAGCGTCGGGACTAGCGTGACCGGGGAGCTGTTTTTT.

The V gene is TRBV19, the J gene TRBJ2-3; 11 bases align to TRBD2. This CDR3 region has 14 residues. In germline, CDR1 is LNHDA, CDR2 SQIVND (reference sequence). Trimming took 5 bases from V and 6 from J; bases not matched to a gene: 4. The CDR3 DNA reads TGTGCCAGTAGTGTGACTAGCGGGAAGGATACGCAGTATTTT. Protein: CASSVTSGKDTQYF.

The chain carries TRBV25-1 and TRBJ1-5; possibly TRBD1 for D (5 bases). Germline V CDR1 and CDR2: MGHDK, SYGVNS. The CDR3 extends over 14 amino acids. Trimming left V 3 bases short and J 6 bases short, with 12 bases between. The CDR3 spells CASSDRLGAQPQHF. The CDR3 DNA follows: TGTGCCAGCAGTGATAGGTTAGGGGCTCAGCCCCAGCATTTT. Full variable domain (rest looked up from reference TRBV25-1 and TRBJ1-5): EADIYQTPRYLVIGTGKKITLECSQTMGHDKMYWYQQDPGMELHLIHYSYGVNSTEKGDLSSESTVSRIRTEHFPLTLESARPSHTSQYLCASSDRLGAQPQHFGDGTRLSIL.

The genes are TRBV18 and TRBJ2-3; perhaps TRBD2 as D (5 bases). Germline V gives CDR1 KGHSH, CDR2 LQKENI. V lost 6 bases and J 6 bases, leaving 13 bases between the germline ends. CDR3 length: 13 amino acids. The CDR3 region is CASSLGVGDTQYF. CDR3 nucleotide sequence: TGTGCCAGCTCTCTGGGAGTGGGCGATACGCAGTATTTT.

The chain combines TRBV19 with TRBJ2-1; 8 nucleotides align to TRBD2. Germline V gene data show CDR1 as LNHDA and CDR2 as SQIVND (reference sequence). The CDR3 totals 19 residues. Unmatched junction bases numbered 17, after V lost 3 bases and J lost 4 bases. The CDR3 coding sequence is TGTGCCAGTAGTATGACGTCGGAAGGTTGGCGGGAGGCATACAATGAGCAGTTCTTC. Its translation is CASSMTSEGWREAYNEQFF.

The CDR3: CASSYIRSRGTLGENIQYF. Here the CDR3 DNA reads TGTGCCAGCAGCTATATCCGGTCGCGTGGCACCCTGGGGGAAAACATTCAGTACTTC. The chain couples TRBV11-2 to TRBJ2-4; D is possibly TRBD1 or TRBD2 (5 bases each). This CDR3 has 19 residues. V lost 4 bases, J lost 5 bases, and 27 bases lay in between. The V gene's germline CDR1 is SGHAT and CDR2 FQNNGV.

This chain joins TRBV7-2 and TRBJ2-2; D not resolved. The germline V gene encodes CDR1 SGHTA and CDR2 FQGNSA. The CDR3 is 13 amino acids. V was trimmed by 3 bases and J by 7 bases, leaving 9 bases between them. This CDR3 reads CASSLWTGGELFF. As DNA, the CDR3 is TGTGCCAGCAGCTTGTGGACCGGCGGGGAGCTGTTTTTT.

The DNA for the CDR3 is TGTGCCAGCAGCTTAAGACCCCTCGTGACTAGCGGCCAAGAGACCCAGTACTTC. Amino acids: CASSLRPLVTSGQETQYF. This chain uses TRBV7-9 with TRBJ2-5; 9 bases fit TRBD2. Per the germline V gene, CDR1 is SEHNR and CDR2 is FQNEAQ (reference sequence). With 2 bases clipped from V and 1 base from J, the junction kept 11 bases outside the gene matches. CDR3 length: 18 amino acids.

This chain's CDR3 is CASSLAGGEGTYGYTF. As DNA, the CDR3 is TGTGCCAGCAGCCTCGCAGGGGGCGAAGGAACCTATGGCTACACCTTC. The V gene is TRBV28, the J gene TRBJ1-2; TRBD1 agrees at 8 bases. V shed 6 bases, J shed 4 bases, and the junction held 13 bases outside the gene matches. Per the germline V gene, CDR1 is MDHEN and CDR2 is SYDVKM. The CDR3 has 16 residues.

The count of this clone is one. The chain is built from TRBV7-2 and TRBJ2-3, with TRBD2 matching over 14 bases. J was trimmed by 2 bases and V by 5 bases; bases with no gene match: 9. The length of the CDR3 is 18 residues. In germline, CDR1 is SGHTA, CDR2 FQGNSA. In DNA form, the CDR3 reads TGTGCCAGCAGCAGACTAGCGGGAGGGTGGGAGCACACAGATACGCAGTATTTT. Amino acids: CASSRLAGGWEHTDTQYF.

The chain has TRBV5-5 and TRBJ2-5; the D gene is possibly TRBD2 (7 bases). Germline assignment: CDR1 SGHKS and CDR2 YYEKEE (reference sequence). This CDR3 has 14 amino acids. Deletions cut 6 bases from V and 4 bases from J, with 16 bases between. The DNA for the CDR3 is TGTGCCAGCAAGCGGGACCGGGGGCGAGAGACCCAGTACTTC. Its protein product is CASKRDRGRETQYF.

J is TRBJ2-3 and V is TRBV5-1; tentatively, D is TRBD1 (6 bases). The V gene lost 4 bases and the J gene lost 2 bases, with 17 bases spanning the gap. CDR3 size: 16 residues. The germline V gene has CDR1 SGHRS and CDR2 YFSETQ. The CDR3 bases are TGCGCCAGCAGCACGCTGCCGGGACAAACCACAGATACGCAGTATTTT. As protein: CASSTLPGQTTDTQYF.

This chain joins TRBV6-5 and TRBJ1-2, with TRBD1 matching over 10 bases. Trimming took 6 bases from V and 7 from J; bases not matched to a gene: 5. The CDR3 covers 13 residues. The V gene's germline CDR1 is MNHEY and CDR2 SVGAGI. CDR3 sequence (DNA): TGTGCCAGCAGCACCGGGACAGGGGTTGGCTACACCTTC. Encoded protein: CASSTGTGVGYTF.

In DNA, the CDR3 is TGTGCTAGTGGACTGGGGCCAGATACGCAGTATTTT. Protein: CASGLGPDTQYF. The rearrangement uses TRBV12-5 and TRBJ2-3; a weak D match, TRBD1 (5 bases). Germline CDR1 and CDR2: LGHNT and FRNRAP. V lost 6 bases to trimming and J lost 4 bases, with 8 bases between them. The CDR3 contains 12 residues.

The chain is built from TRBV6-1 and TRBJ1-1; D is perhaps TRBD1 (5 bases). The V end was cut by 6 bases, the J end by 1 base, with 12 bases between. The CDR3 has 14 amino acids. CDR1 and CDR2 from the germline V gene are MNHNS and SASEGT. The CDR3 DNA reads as TGTGCCAGCAGGATCTCAGGGTCGAACACTGAAGCTTTCTTT. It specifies CASRISGSNTEAFF.

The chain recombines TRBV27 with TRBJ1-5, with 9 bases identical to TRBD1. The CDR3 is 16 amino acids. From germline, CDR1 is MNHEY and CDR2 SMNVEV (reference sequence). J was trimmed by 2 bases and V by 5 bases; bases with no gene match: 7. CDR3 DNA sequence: TGTGCCAGCAGTCCATGGACAGGGGAAGGCAATCAGCCCCAGCATTTT. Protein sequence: CASSPWTGEGNQPQHF.